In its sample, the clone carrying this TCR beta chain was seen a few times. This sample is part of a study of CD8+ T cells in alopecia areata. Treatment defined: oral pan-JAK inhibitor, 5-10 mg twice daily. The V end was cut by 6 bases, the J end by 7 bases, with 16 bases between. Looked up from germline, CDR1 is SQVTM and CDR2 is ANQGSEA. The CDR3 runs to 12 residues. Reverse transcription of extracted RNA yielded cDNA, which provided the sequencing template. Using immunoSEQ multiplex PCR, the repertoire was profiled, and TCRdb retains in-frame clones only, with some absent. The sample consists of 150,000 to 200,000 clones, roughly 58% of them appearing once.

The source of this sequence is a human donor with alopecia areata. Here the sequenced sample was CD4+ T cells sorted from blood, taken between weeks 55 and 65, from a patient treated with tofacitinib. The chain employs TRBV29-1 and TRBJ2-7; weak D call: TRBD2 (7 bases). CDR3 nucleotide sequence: TGCAGCGTGTCTGACGGGGGGCTGGAGCAGTACTTC. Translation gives CSVSDGGLEQYF.